This TCR beta chain was recovered during a study of PD-1 blockade in classical Hodgkin lymphoma. All the patients suffered relapse after autologous stem cell transplantation, and brentuximab vedotin exposure differed. Clones were read by immunoSEQ multiplex PCR, and TCRdb kept only the in-frame ones, dropping some. Here the sample spans fewer than 80,000 clones, 65% to 75% being singletons. The CDR3 contains 15 residues. With V trimmed by 4 bases and J by 5 bases, 8 bases remained unmatched. CDR1 SGHRS and CDR2 YFSETQ come from the germline V gene. The TCR sequence derives from a human donor with classical Hodgkin lymphoma. The chain has TRBV5-1 and TRBJ2-3; TRBD2 aligns across 9 bases. The sequenced sample was peripheral blood mononuclear cells (PBMCs), obtained before the second cycle of nivolumab. The CDR3 coding sequence is TGCGCCAGCAGCCGCTCTAGCGGGGACGGAGATACGCAGTATTTT. Its protein is CASSRSSGDGDTQYF.